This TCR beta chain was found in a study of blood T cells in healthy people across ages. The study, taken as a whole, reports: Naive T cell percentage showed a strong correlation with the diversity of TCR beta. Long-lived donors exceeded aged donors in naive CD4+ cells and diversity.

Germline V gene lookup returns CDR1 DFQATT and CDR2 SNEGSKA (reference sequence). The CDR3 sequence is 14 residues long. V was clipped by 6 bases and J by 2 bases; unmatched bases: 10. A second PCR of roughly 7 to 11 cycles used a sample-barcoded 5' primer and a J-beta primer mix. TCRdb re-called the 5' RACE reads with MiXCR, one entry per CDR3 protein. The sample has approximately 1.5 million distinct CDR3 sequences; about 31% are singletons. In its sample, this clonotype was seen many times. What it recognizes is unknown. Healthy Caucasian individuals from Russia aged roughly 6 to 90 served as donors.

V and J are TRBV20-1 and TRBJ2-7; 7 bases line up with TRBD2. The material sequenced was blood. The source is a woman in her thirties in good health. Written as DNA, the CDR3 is TGCAGTGCCCCCCCTGCGGGGAGGGCCTACGAGCAGTACTTC. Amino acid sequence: CSAPPAGRAYEQYF.